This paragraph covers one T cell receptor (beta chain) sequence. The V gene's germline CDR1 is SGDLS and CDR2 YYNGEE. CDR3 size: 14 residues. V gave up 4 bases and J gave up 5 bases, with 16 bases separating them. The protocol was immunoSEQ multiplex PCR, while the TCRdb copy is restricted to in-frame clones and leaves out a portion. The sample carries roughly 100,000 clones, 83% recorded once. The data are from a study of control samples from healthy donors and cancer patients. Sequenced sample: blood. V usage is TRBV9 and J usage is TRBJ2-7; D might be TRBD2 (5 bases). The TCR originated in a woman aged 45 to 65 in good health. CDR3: CASSSRDGRNEQYF. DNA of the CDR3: TGTGCCAGCAGCTCCCGGGATGGCCGGAACGAGCAGTACTTC.